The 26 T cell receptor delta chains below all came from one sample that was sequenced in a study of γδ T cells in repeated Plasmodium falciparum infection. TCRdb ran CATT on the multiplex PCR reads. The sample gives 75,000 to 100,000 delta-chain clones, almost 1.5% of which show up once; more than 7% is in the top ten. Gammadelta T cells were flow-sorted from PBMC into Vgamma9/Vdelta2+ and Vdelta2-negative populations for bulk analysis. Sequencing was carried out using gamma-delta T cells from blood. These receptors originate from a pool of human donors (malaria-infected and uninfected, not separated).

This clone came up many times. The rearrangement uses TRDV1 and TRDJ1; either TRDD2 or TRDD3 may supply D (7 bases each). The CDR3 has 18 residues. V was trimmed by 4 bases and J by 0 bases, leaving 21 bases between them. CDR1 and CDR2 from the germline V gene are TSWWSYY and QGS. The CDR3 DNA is TGTGCTCTTGGGGTCATTTCCTACCTGGGGGTTAACACCGATAAACTCATCTTT. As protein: CALGVISYLGVNTDKLIF.

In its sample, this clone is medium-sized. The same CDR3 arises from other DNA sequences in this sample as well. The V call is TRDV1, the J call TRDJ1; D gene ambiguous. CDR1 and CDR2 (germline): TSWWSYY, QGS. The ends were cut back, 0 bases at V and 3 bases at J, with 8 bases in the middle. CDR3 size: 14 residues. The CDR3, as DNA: TGTGCTCTTGGGGAACTCATCGGGTCCGATAAACTCATCTTT. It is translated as CALGELIGSDKLIF.

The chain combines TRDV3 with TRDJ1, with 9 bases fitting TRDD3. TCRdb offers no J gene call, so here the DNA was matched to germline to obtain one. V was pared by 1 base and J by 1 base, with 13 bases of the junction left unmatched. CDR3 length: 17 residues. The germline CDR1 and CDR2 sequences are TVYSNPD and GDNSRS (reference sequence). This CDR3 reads CAFTGPWGIAGTDKLIF. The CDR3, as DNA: TGTGCCTTTACGGGGCCTTGGGGGATAGCGGGCACCGATAAACTCATCTTT.

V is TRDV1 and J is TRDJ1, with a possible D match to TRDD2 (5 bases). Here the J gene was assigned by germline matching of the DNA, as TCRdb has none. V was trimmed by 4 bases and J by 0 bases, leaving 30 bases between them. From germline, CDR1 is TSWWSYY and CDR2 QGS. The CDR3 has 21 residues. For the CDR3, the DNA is TGTGCTCTTGGGGGGCGAATACCCGGCCTTCTCGTGGGTAGGTACACCGATAAACTCATCTTT. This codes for CALGGRIPGLLVGRYTDKLIF.

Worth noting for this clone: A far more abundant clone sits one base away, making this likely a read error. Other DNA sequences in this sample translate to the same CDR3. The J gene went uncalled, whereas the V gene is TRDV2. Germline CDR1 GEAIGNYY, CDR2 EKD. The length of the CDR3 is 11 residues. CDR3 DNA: TGTGCCTACTCCCTCACCGATAAACTCATCTTC. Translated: CAYSLTDKLIF.

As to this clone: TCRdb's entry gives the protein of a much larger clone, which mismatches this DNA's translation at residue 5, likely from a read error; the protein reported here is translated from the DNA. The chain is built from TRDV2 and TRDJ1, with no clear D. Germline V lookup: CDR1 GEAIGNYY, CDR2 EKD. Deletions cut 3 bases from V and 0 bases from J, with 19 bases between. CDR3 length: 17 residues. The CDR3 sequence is CACDSVDKGTHTDKLIF. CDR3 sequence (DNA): TGTGCCTGTGACTCCGTCGATAAAGGTACACACACCGATAAACTCATCTTT.

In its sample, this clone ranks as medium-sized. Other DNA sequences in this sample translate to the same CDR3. In DNA form, the CDR3 reads TGTGCTCTTGGGGAGCTCCGGGGGAGACGAGGACAGACCGATAAACTCATCTTT. Amino acid sequence: CALGELRGRRGQTDKLIF. The chain carries TRDV1 and TRDJ1, with a weak D call TRDD3 (6 bases). The CDR3 runs to 18 residues. Per the germline V gene, CDR1 is TSWWSYY and CDR2 is QGS. Trimming stripped 3 bases from V and 2 bases from J, with 22 bases between.

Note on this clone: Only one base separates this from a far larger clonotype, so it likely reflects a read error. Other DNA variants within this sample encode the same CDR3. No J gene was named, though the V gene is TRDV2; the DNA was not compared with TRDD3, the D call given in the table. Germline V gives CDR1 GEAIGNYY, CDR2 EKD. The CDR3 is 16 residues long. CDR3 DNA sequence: TGTGCCTGTGACACCGTGGGGGATACCCCCACCGATAAACTCATCTTC. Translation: CACDTVGDTPTDKLIF.

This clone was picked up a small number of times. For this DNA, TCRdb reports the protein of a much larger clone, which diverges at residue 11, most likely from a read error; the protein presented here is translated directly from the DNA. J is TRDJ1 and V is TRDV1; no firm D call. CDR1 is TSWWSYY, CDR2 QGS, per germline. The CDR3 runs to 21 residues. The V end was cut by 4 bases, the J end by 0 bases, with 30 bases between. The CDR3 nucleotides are TGTGCTCTTGGGGTCTTCGCCTTTGCAACTGAGGGGTCCCTTTACACCGATAAACTCATCTTT. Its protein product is CALGVFAFATEGSLYTDKLIF.

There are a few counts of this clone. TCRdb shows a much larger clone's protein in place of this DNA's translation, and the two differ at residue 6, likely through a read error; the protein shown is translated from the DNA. The CDR3 loop reads CALGEPLSYPFLGVYTDKLIF. CDR3 in DNA: TGTGCTCTTGGGGAACCGCTCTCCTATCCTTTCCTGGGGGTTTACACCGATAAACTCATCTTT. The chain carries TRDV1 and TRDJ1; TRDD3 matches 7 bases. Here the J gene was assigned by germline matching of the DNA, as TCRdb has none. V dropped 1 base and J dropped 0; count of bases not matched to a gene: 20. CDR1 is TSWWSYY and CDR2 is QGS in the germline V gene. The CDR3 spans 21 residues.

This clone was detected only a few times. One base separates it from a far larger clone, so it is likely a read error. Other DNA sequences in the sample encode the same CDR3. The CDR3 reads CALGELGSLLNPYWGIRKLIF. The CDR3 DNA reads as TGCGCTCTTGGGGAACTAGGTAGTCTCCTAAACCCGTACTGGGGGATACGGAAACTCATCTTT. The chain carries TRDV1 and TRDJ1; 13 positions match TRDD3. TCRdb offers no J gene call, so here the DNA was matched to germline to obtain one. The CDR3 has 21 amino acids. Germline lookup yields CDR1 TSWWSYY and CDR2 QGS.

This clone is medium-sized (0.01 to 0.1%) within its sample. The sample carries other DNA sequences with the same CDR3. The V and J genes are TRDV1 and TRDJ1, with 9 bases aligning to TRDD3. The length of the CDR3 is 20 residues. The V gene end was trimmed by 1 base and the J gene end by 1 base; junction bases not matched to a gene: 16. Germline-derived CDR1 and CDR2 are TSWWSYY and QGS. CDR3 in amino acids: CALGEPFSDYWGSLTDKLIF. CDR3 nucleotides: TGTGCTCTTGGGGAACCCTTTTCCGACTACTGGGGGAGTCTCACCGATAAACTCATCTTT.

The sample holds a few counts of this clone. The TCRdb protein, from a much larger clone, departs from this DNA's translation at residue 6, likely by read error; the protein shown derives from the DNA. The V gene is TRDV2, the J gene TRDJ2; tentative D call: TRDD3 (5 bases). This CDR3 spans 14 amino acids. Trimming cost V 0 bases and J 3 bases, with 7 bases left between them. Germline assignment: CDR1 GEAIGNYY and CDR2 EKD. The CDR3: CACDTRIMTAQLFF. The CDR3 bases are TGTGCCTGTGACACCAGGATAATGACAGCACAACTCTTCTTT.

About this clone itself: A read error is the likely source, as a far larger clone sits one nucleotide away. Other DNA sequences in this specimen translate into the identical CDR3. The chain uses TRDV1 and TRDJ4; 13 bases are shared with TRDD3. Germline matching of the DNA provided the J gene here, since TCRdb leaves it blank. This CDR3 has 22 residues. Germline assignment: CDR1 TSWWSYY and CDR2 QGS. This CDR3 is CALGELANFITGGYAPARPLIF. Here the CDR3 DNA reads TGTGCCCTTGGGGAACTAGCCAATTTCATTACTGGGGGATACGCCCCGGCCAGACCCCTGATCTTT.

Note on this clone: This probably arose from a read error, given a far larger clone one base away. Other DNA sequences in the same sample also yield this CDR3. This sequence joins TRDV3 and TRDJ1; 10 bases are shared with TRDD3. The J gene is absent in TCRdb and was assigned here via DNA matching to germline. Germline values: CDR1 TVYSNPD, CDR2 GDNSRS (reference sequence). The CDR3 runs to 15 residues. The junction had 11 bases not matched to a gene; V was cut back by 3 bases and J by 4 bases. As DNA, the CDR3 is TGTGCCTTCAGTTGGGGGATACTACTACTCGATAAACTCATCTTT. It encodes CAFSWGILLLDKLIF.

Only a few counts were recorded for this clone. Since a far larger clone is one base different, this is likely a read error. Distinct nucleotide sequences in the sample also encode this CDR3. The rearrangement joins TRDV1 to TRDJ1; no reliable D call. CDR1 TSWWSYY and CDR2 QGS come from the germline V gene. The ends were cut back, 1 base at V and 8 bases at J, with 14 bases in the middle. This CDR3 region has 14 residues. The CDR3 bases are TGTGCTCTTGGGGAACGGCGTAAGTACGACAAACTCATCTTT. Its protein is CALGERRKYDKLIF.

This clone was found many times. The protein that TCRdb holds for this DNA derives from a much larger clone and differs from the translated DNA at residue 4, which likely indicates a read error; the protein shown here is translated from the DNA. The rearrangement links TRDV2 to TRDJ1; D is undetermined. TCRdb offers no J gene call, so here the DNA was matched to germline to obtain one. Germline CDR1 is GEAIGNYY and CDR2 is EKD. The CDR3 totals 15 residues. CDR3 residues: CACGTVGTSTDKLIF. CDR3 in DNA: TGTGCCTGTGGCACCGTTGGGACGAGCACCGATAAACTCATCTTT.

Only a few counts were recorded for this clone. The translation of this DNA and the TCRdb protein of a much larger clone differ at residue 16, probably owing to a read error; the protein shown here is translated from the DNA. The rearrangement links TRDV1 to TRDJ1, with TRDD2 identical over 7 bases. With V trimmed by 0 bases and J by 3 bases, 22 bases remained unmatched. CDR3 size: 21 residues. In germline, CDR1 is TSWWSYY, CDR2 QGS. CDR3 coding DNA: TGTGCTCTTGGGGAACTAAACCGATTCCTACGTTACTTCAAGTACGCCGATAAACTCATCTTT. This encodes CALGELNRFLRYFKYADKLIF.

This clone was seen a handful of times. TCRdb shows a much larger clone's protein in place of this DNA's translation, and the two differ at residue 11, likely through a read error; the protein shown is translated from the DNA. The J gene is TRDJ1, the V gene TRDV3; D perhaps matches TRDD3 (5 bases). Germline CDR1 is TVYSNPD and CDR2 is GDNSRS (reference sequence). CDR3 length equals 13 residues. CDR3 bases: TGTGCCAGGGGGGGCCTCTACACCGATAAACCCATCTTT. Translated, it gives CARGGLYTDKPIF.

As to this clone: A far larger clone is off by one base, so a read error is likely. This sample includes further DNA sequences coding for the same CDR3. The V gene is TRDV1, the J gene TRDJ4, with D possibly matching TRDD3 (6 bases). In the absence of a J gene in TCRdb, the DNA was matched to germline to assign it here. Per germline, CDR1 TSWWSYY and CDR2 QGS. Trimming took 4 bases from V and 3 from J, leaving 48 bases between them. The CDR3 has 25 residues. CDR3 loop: CALGGPHGRLVPIDHVLGDKGPLIF. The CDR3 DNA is TGTGCTCTTGGGGGTCCCCATGGACGGCTTGTCCCAATCGACCATGTACTGGGAGATAAAGGACCCCTGATCTTT.

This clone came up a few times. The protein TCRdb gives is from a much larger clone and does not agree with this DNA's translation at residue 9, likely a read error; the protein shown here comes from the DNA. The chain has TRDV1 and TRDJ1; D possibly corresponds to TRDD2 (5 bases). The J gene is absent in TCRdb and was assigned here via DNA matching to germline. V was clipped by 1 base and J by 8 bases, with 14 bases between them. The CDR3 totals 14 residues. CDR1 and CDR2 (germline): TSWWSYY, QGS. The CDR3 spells CALGEPDPSLKLIF. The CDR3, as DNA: TGTGCTCTTGGGGAACCGGATCCTTCGCTGAAACTCATCTTT.

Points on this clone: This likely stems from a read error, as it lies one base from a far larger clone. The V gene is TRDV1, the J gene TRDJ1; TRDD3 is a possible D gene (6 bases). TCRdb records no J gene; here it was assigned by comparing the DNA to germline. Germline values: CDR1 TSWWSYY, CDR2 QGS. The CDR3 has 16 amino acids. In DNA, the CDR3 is TGCGCTCTTGGGGATCCCGGGCGCGCGATGGGGGATAAACTCATCTTT. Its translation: CALGDPGRAMGDKLIF.

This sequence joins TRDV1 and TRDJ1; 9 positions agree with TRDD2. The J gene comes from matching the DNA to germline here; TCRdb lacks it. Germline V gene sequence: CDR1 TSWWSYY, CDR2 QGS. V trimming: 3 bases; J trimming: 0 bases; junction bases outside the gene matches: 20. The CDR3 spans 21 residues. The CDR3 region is CALGDRPSYVVLAEYTDKLIF. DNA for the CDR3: TGTGCTCTTGGGGATCGGCCTTCCTACGTAGTACTGGCCGAGTACACCGATAAACTCATCTTT.

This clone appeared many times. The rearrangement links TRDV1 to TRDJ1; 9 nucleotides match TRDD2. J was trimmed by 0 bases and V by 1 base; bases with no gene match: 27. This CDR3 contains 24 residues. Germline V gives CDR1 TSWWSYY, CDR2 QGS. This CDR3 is CALGEPPPFLLEVSTPSDTDKLIF. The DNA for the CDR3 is TGTGCTCTTGGGGAACCCCCTCCCTTCCTACTTGAAGTATCTACTCCCTCTGACACCGATAAACTCATCTTT.

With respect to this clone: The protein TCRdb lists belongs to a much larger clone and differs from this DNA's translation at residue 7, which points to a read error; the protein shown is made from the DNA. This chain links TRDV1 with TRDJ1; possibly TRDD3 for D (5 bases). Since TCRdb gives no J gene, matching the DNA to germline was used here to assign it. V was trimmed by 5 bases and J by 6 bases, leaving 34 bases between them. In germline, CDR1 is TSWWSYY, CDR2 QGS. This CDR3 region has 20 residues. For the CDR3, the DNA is TGTGCTCTTGGGCCCCCGAGTGGTGGCACCCCGGTTGTGGGGAATCATAAACTCATCTTT. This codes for CALGPPSGGTPVVGNHKLIF.

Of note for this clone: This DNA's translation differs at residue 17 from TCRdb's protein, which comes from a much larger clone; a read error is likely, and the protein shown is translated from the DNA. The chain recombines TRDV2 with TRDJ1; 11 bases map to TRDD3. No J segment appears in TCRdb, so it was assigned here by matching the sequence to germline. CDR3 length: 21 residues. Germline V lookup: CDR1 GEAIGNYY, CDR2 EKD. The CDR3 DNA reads TGTGCCTGTGACACCCTCACCTTATCTGTACTGGGGGATAATCGCACCAATAAACTCATCTTT. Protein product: CACDTLTLSVLGDNRTNKLIF.